This T cell receptor (beta chain) was found in a study of blood T cell repertoires in COVID-19. Background on the study: Material from acute and convalescent COVID-19 was sourced from the United States, Italy and Spain. The analysed material was cDNA or gDNA that came from T cells, B-cell-depleted T cells, or PBMCs.

While infection was still active, Seattle patients were enrolled and then followed longitudinally. This table comes from immunoSEQ multiplex PCR, and its TCRdb copy is limited to in-frame clones, with some not included. This table has approximately 250,000 clones, about 90% appearing once. This TCR was sampled from a man aged 30 to 39 with COVID-19, enrolled during active disease. Material for sequencing was peripheral blood.

As DNA, the CDR3 is TGTGCCAGCTCACCATCCGGCCAGGGGGGATATGGCTACACCTTC. Protein product: CASSPSGQGGYGYTF. The chain has TRBV18 and TRBJ1-2, with 7 bases lining up with TRBD1. The CDR3 has 15 amino acids. Germline assignment: CDR1 KGHSH and CDR2 LQKENI. After removal of 2 bases from V and 5 bases from J, the junction contained 8 bases not matched to a gene.